The source of this T cell receptor beta chain is a study of T cells in Graves' hyperthyroidism and ophthalmopathy. Over 18 months, lack of ophthalmopathy progression marked Graves' hyperthyroidism as stable. Each diagnosis was grounded in clinical symptoms, serum thyroxine and TRAb, thyroid ultrasound, and orbital computed tomography. RNA transcripts provided the source from which TCR beta CDR3 regions were amplified. A set of HTBI primers served as the primers for a first-round RT-PCR of the TCR CDR3. TCRdb fed the multiplex PCR reads into MiXCR, producing one record per CDR3 protein. This table has 500,000 to 700,000 distinct CDR3 sequences, around 15% appearing once. The CDR3 totals 13 residues. V lost 5 bases and J 4 bases, leaving 11 bases between the germline ends. From germline, CDR1 is WSHSY and CDR2 SAAADI. General observations from the study: Ophthalmopathy prediction by the model preceded onset by a median about 6 months. A model of 13 V-J pairs discriminated ophthalmopathy from stable hyperthyroidism.

As for this clonotype: The antigen remains unidentified.

Sequenced input: blood. The receptor comes from a young woman with Graves' hyperthyroidism. The chain links TRBV10-2 to TRBJ1-2; D is uncertain. The CDR3 bases are TGCGCCAGCAGTCCAATGGGGTTCTATGGCTACACCTTC. Its translation: CASSPMGFYGYTF.